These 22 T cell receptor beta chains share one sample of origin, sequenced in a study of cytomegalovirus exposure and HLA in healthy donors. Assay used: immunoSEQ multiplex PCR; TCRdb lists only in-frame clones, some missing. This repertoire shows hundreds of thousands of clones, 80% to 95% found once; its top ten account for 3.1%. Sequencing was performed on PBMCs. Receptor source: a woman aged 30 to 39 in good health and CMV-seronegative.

The chain's CDR3 is CASSWSSGNYEQYF. The DNA of the CDR3 is TGTGCCAGCAGTTGGTCTAGCGGGAACTACGAGCAGTACTTC. The rearrangement joins TRBV6-1 to TRBJ2-7; the match to TRBD2 covers 9 bases. CDR1 and CDR2 from the germline V gene are MNHNS and SASEGT. This CDR3 has 14 amino acids. Trimming removed 5 bases from V and 3 bases from J; junction bases left unmatched: 5.

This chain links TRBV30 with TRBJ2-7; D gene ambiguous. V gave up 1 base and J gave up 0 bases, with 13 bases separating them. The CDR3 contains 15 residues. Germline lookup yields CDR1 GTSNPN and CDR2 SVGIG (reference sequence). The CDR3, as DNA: TGTGCCTGGAGTGGGGCCCCGACGAGCTCCTACGAGCAGTACTTC. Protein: CAWSGAPTSSYEQYF.

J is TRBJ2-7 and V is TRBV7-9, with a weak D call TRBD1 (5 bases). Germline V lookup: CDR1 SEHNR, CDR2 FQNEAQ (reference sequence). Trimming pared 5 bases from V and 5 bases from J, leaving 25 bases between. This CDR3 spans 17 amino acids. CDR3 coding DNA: TGTGCCAGCAGCCCAAGGGGTGGGTCCCTGGGGCTTCACGAGCAGTACTTC. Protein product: CASSPRGGSLGLHEQYF.

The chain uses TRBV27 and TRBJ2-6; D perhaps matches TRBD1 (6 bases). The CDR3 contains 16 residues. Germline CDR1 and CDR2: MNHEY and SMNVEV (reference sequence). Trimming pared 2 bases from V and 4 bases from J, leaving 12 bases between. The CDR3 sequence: CASSLQGLLGANVLTF. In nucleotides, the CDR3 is TGTGCCAGCAGTTTACAGGGGCTGTTGGGGGCCAACGTCCTGACTTTC.

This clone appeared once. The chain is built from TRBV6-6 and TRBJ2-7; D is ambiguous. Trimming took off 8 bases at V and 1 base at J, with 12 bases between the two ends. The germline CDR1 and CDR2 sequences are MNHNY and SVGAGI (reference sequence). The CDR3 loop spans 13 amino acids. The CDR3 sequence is CASESPVSYEQYF. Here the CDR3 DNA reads TGTGCCAGCGAGTCGCCTGTTTCCTACGAGCAGTACTTC.

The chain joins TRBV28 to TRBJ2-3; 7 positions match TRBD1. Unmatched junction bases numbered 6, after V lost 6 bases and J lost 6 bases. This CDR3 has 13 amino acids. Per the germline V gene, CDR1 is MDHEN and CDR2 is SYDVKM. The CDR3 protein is CASSAYRGDTQYF. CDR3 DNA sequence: TGTGCCAGCAGCGCCTACAGGGGCGATACGCAGTATTTT.

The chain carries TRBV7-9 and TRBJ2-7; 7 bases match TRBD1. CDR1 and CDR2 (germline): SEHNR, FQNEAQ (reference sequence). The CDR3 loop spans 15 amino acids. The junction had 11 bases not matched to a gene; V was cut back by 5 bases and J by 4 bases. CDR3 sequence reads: CASSHRVDRPYEQYF. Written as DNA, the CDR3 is TGTGCCAGCAGCCATAGGGTGGACAGGCCATACGAGCAGTACTTC.

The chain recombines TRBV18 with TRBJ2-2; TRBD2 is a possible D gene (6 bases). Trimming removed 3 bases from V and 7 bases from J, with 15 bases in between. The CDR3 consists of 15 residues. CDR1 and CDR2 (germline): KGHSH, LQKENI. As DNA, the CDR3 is TGTGCCAGCTCACCCGGGACTCTCCGCAGCGGGGAGCTGTTTTTT. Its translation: CASSPGTLRSGELFF. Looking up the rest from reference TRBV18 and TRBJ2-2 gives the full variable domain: NAGVMQNPRHLVRRRGQEARLRCSPMKGHSHVYWYRQLPEEGLKFMVYLQKENIIDESGMPKERFSAEFPKEGPSILRIQQVVRGDSAAYFCASSPGTLRSGELFFGEGSRLTVL.

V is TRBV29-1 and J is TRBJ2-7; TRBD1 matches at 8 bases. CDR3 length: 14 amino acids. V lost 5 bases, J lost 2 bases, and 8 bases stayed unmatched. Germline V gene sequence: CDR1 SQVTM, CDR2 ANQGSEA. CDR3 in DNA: TGCAGCGTTTCACGGACAGGGACCCCCTACGAGCAGTACTTC. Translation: CSVSRTGTPYEQYF.

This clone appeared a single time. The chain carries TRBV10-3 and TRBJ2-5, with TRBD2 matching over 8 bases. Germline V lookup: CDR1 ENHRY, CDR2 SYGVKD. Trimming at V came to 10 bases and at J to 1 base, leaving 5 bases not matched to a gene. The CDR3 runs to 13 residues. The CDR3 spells CATDSGTQETQYF. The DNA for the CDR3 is TGTGCCACCGATAGCGGGACCCAAGAGACCCAGTACTTC.

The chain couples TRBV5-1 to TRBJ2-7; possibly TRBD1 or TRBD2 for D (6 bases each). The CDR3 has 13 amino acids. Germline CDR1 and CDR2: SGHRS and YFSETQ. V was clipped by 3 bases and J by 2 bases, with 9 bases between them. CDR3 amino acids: CASSWGATYEQYF. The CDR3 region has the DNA TGCGCCAGCAGCTGGGGGGCGACCTACGAGCAGTACTTC.

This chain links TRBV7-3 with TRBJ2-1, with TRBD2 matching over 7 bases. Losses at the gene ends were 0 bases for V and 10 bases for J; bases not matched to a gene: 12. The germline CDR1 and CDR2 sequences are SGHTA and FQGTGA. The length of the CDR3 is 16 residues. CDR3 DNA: TGTGCCAGCAGCTTAACGCCGGGACTAACCTTTGGAGAGCAGTTCTTC. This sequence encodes CASSLTPGLTFGEQFF.

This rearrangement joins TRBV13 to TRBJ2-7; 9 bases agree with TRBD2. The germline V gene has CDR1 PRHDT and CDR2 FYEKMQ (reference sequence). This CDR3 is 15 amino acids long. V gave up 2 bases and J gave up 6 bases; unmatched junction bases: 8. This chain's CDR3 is CASSLNLAGSGEQYF. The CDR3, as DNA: TGTGCCAGCAGCTTAAACCTAGCGGGAAGCGGCGAGCAGTACTTC.

The CDR3 protein is CASSESLAASYEQYF. The DNA of the CDR3 is TGTGCCAGCAGTGAGTCTCTAGCGGCCTCCTACGAGCAGTACTTC. V usage is TRBV2 and J usage is TRBJ2-7; 7 nucleotides match TRBD2. Trimming took 3 bases from V and 0 from J; bases not matched to a gene: 5. CDR3 length equals 15 residues. CDR1 is SNHLY, CDR2 FYNNEI, per germline.

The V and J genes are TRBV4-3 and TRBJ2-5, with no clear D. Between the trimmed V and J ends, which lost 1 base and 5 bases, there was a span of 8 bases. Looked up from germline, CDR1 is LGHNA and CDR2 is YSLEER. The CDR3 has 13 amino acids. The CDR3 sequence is CASSQVDWETQYF. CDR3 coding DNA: TGCGCCAGCAGCCAAGTCGACTGGGAGACCCAGTACTTC.

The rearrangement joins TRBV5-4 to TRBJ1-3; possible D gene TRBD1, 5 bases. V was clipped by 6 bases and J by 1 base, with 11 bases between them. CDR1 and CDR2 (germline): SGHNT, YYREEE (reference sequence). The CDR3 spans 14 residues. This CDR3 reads CASTLKGSGNTIYF. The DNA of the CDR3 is TGTGCCAGCACTCTGAAGGGGTCTGGAAACACCATATATTTT. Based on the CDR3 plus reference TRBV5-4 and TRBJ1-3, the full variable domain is ETGVTQSPTHLIKTRGQQVTLRCSSQSGHNTVSWYQQALGQGPQFIFQYYREEENGRGNFPPRFSGLQFPNYSSELNVNALELDDSALYLCASTLKGSGNTIYFGEGSWLTVV.

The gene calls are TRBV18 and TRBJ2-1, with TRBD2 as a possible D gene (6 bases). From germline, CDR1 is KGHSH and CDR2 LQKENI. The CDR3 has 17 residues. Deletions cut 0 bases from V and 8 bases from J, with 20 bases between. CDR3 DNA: TGTGCCAGCTCACCACCGACTCGATTGGGGGAGGACGATGAGCAGTTCTTC. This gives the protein CASSPPTRLGEDDEQFF.

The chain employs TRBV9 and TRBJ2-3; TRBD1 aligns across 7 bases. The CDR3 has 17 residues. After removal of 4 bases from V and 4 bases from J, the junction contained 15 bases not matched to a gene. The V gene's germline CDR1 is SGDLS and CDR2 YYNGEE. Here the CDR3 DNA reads TGTGCCAGCAGCCCCGGACAGGTGGCTAGTCCCGCAGATACGCAGTATTTT. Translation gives CASSPGQVASPADTQYF.

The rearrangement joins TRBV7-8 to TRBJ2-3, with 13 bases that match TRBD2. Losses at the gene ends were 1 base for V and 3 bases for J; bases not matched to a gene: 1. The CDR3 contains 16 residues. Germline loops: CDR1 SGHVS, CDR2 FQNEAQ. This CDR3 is CASSLGTSGRTDTQYF. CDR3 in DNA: TGTGCCAGCAGCTTAGGGACTAGCGGGAGAACAGATACGCAGTATTTT.

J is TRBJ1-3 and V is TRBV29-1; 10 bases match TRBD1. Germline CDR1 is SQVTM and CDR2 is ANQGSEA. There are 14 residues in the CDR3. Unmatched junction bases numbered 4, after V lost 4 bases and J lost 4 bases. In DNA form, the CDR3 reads TGCAGCGTTGGACAGGGGGCCTCAGGAAACACCATATATTTT. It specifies CSVGQGASGNTIYF.

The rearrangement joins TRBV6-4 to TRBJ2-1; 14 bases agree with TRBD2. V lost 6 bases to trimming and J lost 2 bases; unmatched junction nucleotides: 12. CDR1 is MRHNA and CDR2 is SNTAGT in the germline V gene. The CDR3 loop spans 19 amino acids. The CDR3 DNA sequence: TGTGCCAGCAGCCCGGGACTAGCGGGAGAGGGGGGGGCCTACAATGAGCAGTTCTTC. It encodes CASSPGLAGEGGAYNEQFF.

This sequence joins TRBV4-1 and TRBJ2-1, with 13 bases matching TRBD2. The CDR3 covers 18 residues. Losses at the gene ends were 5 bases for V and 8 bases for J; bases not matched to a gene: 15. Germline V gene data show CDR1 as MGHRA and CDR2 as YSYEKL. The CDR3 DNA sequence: TGCGCCAGCAGCACCCAACGTCAACTAGCGGGAGGGCCCTATGAGCAGTTCTTC. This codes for CASSTQRQLAGGPYEQFF.